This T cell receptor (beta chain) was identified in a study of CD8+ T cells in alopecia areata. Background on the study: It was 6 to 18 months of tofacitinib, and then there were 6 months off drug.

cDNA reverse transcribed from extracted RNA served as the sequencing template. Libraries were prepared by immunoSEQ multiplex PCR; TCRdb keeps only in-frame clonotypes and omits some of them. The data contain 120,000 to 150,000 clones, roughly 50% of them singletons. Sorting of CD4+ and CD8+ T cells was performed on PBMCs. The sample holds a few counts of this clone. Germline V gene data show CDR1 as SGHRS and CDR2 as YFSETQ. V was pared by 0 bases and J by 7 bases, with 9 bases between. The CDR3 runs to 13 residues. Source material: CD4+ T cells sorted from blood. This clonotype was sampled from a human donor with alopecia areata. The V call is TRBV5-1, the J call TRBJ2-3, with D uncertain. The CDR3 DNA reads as TGCGCCAGCAGCTTGGCGCCCGACAATACGCAGTATTTT. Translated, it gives CASSLAPDNTQYF.